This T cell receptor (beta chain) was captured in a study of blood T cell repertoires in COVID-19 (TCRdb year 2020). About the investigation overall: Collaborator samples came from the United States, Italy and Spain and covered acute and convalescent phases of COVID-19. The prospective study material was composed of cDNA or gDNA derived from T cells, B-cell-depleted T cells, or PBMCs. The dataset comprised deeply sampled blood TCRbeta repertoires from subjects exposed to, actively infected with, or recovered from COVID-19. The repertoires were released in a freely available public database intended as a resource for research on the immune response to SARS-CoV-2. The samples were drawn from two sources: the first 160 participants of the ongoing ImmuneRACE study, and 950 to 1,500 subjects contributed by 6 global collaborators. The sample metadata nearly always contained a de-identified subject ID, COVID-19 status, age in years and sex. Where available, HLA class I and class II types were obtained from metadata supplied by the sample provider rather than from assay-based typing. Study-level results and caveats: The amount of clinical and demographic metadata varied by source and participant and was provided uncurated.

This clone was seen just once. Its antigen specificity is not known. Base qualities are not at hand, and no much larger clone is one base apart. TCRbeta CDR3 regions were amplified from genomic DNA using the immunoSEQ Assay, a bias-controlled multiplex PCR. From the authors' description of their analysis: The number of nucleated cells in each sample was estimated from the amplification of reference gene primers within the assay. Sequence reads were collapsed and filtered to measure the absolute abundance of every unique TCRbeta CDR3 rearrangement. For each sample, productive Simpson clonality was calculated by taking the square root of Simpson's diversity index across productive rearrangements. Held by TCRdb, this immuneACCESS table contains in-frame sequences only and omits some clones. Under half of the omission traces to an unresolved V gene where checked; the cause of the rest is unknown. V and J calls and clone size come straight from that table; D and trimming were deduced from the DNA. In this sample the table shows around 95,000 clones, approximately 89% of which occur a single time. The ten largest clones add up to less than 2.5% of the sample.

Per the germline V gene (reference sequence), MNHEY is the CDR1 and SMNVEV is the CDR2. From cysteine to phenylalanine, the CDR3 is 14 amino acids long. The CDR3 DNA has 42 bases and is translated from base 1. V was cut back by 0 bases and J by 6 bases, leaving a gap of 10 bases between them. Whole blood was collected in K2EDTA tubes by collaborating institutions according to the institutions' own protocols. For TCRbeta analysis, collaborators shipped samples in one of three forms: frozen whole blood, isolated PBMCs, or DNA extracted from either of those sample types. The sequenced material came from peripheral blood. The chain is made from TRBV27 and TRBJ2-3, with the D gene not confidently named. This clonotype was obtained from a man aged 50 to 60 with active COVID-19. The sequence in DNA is TGTGCCAGCAGTTTATCCGCAGTCATGGATACGCAGTATTTT. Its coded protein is CASSLSAVMDTQYF.